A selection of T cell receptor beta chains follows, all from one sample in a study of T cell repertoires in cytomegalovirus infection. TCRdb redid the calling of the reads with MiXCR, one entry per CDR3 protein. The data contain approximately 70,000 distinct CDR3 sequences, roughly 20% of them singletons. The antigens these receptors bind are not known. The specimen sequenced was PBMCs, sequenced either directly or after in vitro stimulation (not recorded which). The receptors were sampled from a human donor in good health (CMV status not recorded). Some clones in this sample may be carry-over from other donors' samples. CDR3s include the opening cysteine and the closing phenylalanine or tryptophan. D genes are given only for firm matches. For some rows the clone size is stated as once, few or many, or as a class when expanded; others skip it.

CDR3: CASSAPGTEAFF
DNA: TGTGCCAGCAGTGCCCCCGGCACTGAAGCTTTCTTT
D: .
size: .
V: TRBV12-3/TRBV12-4
J: TRBJ1-1

CDR3: CASSTLTGGSREQFF
DNA: TGTGCCAGCAGTACACTGACAGGGGGGTCACGGGAGCAGTTCTTC
D: TRBD1
size: .
V: TRBV6-2/TRBV6-3
J: TRBJ2-1

CDR3: CSAPLAGEETQYF
DNA: TGCAGTGCTCCACTAGCGGGAGAAGAGACCCAGTACTTC
D: TRBD2
size: few
V: TRBV20-1
J: TRBJ2-5

CDR3: CSARGTSGSNEQFF
DNA: TGCAGTGCTAGAGGGACTAGCGGGAGCAATGAGCAGTTCTTC
D: TRBD2
size: few
V: TRBV20-1
J: TRBJ2-1

CDR3: CASSRSNEKLFF
DNA: TGTGCCAGTAGTAGAAGTAATGAAAAACTGTTTTTT
D: .
size: few
V: TRBV19
J: TRBJ1-4

CDR3: CASSLPPGTGVEKLFF
DNA: TGTGCCAGCAGTCTGCCCCCGGGGACAGGGGTTGAAAAACTGTTTTTT
D: TRBD1
size: .
V: TRBV28
J: TRBJ1-4

CDR3: CASRLAGGYLGPFF
DNA: TGTGCCAGCAGGCTAGCGGGAGGATACTTAGGGCCGTTCTTC
D: TRBD2
size: .
V: TRBV28
J: TRBJ2-1

CDR3: CASSLWMGQPSNNEQFF
DNA: TGTGCCAGCAGTTTATGGATGGGACAGCCAAGTAACAATGAGCAGTTCTTC
D: TRBD1
size: .
V: TRBV28
J: TRBJ2-1

CDR3: CASSLFRTEAFF
DNA: TGTGCCAGCAGCTTATTTCGGACTGAAGCTTTCTTT
D: .
size: .
V: TRBV11-2
J: TRBJ1-1

CDR3: CASDRDHNSPLHF
DNA: TGTGCCTCGGACAGGGACCATAATTCACCCCTCCACTTT
D: TRBD1
size: few
V: TRBV30
J: TRBJ1-6

CDR3: CASRTRLGTGGYTF
DNA: TGTGCCAGCAGGACAAGACTGGGAACGGGAGGCTACACCTTC
D: .
size: .
V: TRBV6-2/TRBV6-3
J: TRBJ1-2

CDR3: CASTPYVSSEAFF
DNA: TGTGCCAGCACCCCGTATGTGAGTAGTGAAGCTTTCTTT
D: .
size: many
V: TRBV7-2
J: TRBJ1-1

CDR3: CASSPPQRPRGNEQFF
DNA: TGTGCCAGCAGCCCCCCTCAAAGGCCCCGGGGCAATGAGCAGTTCTTC
D: .
size: .
V: TRBV6-2/TRBV6-3
J: TRBJ2-1

CDR3: CASSLAVPQTLPLHF
DNA: TGTGCCAGCAGTTTAGCCGTACCCCAAACGCTACCCCTCCACTTT
D: .
size: few
V: TRBV28
J: TRBJ1-6

CDR3: CASSPVWDRDQETQYF
DNA: TGTGCCAGCAGCCCAGTATGGGACAGGGATCAAGAGACCCAGTACTTC
D: TRBD1
size: .
V: TRBV11-3
J: TRBJ2-5

CDR3: CASSQTSTSTDTQYF
DNA: TGTGCCAGCAGTCAGACTAGTACCAGCACAGATACGCAGTATTTT
D: .
size: many
V: TRBV6-1
J: TRBJ2-3

CDR3: CASSLPRTGVKTQYF
DNA: TGTGCCAGCAGCTTACCCCGGACAGGGGTGAAGACCCAGTACTTC
D: TRBD1
size: .
V: TRBV11-3
J: TRBJ2-5

CDR3: CASSLGISGQGVGTF
DNA: TGTGCCAGCAGCTTAGGGATCTCGGGACAGGGGGTTGGCACCTTC
D: TRBD1
size: many
V: TRBV7-2
J: TRBJ1-2

CDR3: CASSEYLTSTDTQYF
DNA: TGTGCCAGCAGTGAATATTTAACGAGCACAGATACGCAGTATTTT
D: .
size: few
V: TRBV25-1
J: TRBJ2-3

CDR3: CASSQDLNRGREGTQYF
DNA: TGTGCCAGCAGCCAAGATTTGAACAGGGGCAGGGAAGGGACCCAGTACTTC
D: TRBD1
size: .
V: TRBV3-1
J: TRBJ2-5

CDR3: CASSSSPGTGGIGYGYTF
DNA: TGTGCCAGCAGCTCCTCCCCCGGGACAGGGGGCATAGGCTATGGCTACACCTTC
D: TRBD1
size: .
V: TRBV7-3
J: TRBJ1-2

CDR3: CASTAWGASNNEQFF
DNA: TGTGCCAGCACCGCCTGGGGAGCTTCGAACAATGAGCAGTTCTTC
D: .
size: .
V: TRBV11-2
J: TRBJ2-1

CDR3: CASSSGTGYGEQYF
DNA: TGTGCCAGCAGCTCCGGGACAGGGTACGGCGAGCAGTACTTC
D: TRBD1
size: .
V: TRBV7-6
J: TRBJ2-7

CDR3: CASRLRSGVDYGYTF
DNA: TGTGCCAGCAGATTACGGTCCGGGGTGGACTATGGCTACACCTTC
D: .
size: .
V: TRBV12-3/TRBV12-4
J: TRBJ1-2

CDR3: CASSYRDSNNEQFF
DNA: TGTGCCAGCAGTTACCGGGACAGCAACAATGAGCAGTTCTTC
D: TRBD1
size: .
V: TRBV6-6
J: TRBJ2-1

CDR3: CASSVRGNQPQHF
DNA: TGTGCCAGCAGCGTCAGGGGCAATCAGCCCCAGCATTTT
D: .
size: many
V: TRBV7-2
J: TRBJ1-5

CDR3: CASSELPGLGSYEQYF
DNA: TGTGCCAGCAGTGAATTACCGGGACTGGGCTCCTACGAGCAGTACTTC
D: .
size: .
V: TRBV25-1
J: TRBJ2-7

CDR3: CAISKDSNQPQHF
DNA: TGTGCCATCAGCAAAGATAGCAATCAGCCCCAGCATTTT
D: .
size: .
V: TRBV10-3
J: TRBJ1-5

CDR3: CASSLDRGMPQHF
DNA: TGTGCCAGCAGTTTGGACAGGGGAATGCCCCAGCATTTT
D: TRBD1
size: .
V: TRBV12-3/TRBV12-4
J: TRBJ1-5

CDR3: CSGLIQGPSNYGYTF
DNA: TGCAGCGGCCTAATCCAGGGGCCCTCTAACTATGGCTACACCTTC
D: .
size: .
V: TRBV29-1
J: TRBJ1-2

CDR3: CSARSSGGDTQYF
DNA: TGCAGTGCTAGGTCGAGCGGAGGGGATACGCAGTATTTT
D: .
size: many
V: TRBV20-1
J: TRBJ2-3

CDR3: CASSPTGPFSGANVLTF
DNA: TGTGCCAGCTCACCAACCGGCCCCTTTTCTGGGGCCAACGTCCTGACTTTC
D: .
size: .
V: TRBV18
J: TRBJ2-6

CDR3: CASARVAPETQYF
DNA: TGTGCCAGCGCCAGGGTTGCGCCGGAGACCCAGTACTTC
D: .
size: .
V: TRBV6-8
J: TRBJ2-5

CDR3: CASSVLTQVPGANVLTF
DNA: TGTGCCAGCAGCGTACTCACACAGGTCCCTGGGGCCAACGTCCTGACTTTC
D: .
size: .
V: TRBV9
J: TRBJ2-6

CDR3: CRTPPRTRSGELFF
DNA: TGCAGGACTCCACCCCGAACGAGATCCGGGGAGCTGTTTTTT
D: .
size: .
V: TRBV20-1
J: TRBJ2-2

CDR3: CATSRTRGPQETQYF
DNA: TGTGCCACCAGCAGAACCAGGGGCCCGCAAGAGACCCAGTACTTC
D: .
size: few
V: TRBV15
J: TRBJ2-5

CDR3: CASSPGGTAPYNEQFF
DNA: TGTGCCAGCAGTCCTGGGGGGACAGCCCCCTACAATGAGCAGTTCTTC
D: .
size: once
V: TRBV6-2/TRBV6-3
J: TRBJ2-1

CDR3: CASSYLQVGTGELFF
DNA: TGTGCCAGCAGTTACTTACAAGTCGGCACCGGGGAGCTGTTTTTT
D: .
size: few
V: TRBV6-6
J: TRBJ2-2

CDR3: CATSRGSGRTGELFF
DNA: TGTGCCACCAGCAGAGGCAGCGGGAGGACCGGGGAGCTGTTTTTT
D: TRBD2
size: few
V: TRBV15
J: TRBJ2-2

CDR3: CASSLRDTLNYGYTF
DNA: TGTGCCAGCAGCTTACGGGACACCCTTAACTATGGCTACACCTTC
D: .
size: many
V: TRBV7-2
J: TRBJ1-2

CDR3: CASTKSGYRTEAFF
DNA: TGTGCCAGCACTAAATCCGGGTATCGCACTGAAGCTTTCTTT
D: .
size: .
V: TRBV2
J: TRBJ1-1

CDR3: CASSLSPGTSGRLSQETQYF
DNA: TGTGCCAGCAGCTTAAGTCCTGGGACTAGCGGGAGGCTCAGCCAAGAGACCCAGTACTTC
D: TRBD2
size: many
V: TRBV7-2
J: TRBJ2-5

CDR3: CASSSPGQGDNSPLHF
DNA: TGTGCCAGCAGTTCTCCGGGACAGGGTGATAATTCACCCCTCCACTTT
D: TRBD1
size: few
V: TRBV28
J: TRBJ1-6

CDR3: CASSDSGTSGSNEQFF
DNA: TGTGCCAGCAGTGACTCCGGGACTAGCGGGAGCAATGAGCAGTTCTTC
D: TRBD2
size: many
V: TRBV6-4
J: TRBJ2-1

CDR3: CATQGGGGANVLTF
DNA: TGTGCCACCCAAGGGGGTGGTGGGGCCAACGTCCTGACTTTC
D: .
size: .
V: TRBV6-1
J: TRBJ2-6

CDR3: CASSQYREDEKLFF
DNA: TGCGCCAGCAGCCAATACAGGGAGGATGAAAAACTGTTTTTT
D: .
size: .
V: TRBV4-3
J: TRBJ1-4

CDR3: CASSPGMDGYTF
DNA: TGTGCCAGCAGCCCTGGGATGGATGGCTACACCTTC
D: .
size: few
V: TRBV5-6
J: TRBJ1-2

CDR3: CASSKIRGANTEAFF
DNA: TGTGCCAGCAGCAAAATACGGGGGGCGAACACTGAAGCTTTCTTT
D: .
size: few
V: TRBV7-2
J: TRBJ1-1

CDR3: CASSLAVGRQYNEQFF
DNA: TGTGCCAGCAGCTTAGCTGTCGGGAGGCAATACAATGAGCAGTTCTTC
D: TRBD2
size: many
V: TRBV7-2
J: TRBJ2-1

CDR3: CATRSTSGVRTEAFF
DNA: TGTGCCACCAGATCGACATCGGGGGTTAGGACTGAAGCTTTCTTT
D: .
size: .
V: TRBV24-1
J: TRBJ1-1

CDR3: CASSDSSGHEQFF
DNA: TGTGCCAGCAGTGACTCGTCGGGGCATGAGCAGTTCTTC
D: .
size: .
V: TRBV6-4
J: TRBJ2-1

CDR3: CATIGPGYTDTQYF
DNA: TGTGCCACCATCGGTCCAGGCTACACAGATACGCAGTATTTT
D: .
size: .
V: TRBV19
J: TRBJ2-3

CDR3: CASSSGNPGELFF
DNA: TGTGCCAGCAGCTCCGGGAACCCCGGGGAGCTGTTTTTT
D: .
size: .
V: TRBV7-9
J: TRBJ2-2

CDR3: CASSYRTGLSNEQFF
DNA: TGTGCCAGCAGCTACCGTACAGGGCTAAGCAATGAGCAGTTCTTC
D: .
size: .
V: TRBV7-8
J: TRBJ2-1

CDR3: CASSPAGARGNEQFF
DNA: TGTGCCAGCAGCCCCGCGGGAGCGCGAGGCAATGAGCAGTTCTTC
D: TRBD2
size: many
V: TRBV7-2
J: TRBJ2-1

CDR3: CASSPLGRGDQPQHF
DNA: TGTGCCAGTAGTCCCCTCGGCAGGGGGGATCAGCCCCAGCATTTT
D: TRBD1
size: .
V: TRBV19
J: TRBJ1-5

CDR3: CASSLRAGNEKLFF
DNA: TGTGCCAGCAGCTTAAGGGCGGGGAATGAAAAACTGTTTTTT
D: .
size: .
V: TRBV7-9
J: TRBJ1-4

CDR3: CASRSPGQSTDTQYF
DNA: TGTGCCAGCAGATCACCGGGACAGAGCACAGATACGCAGTATTTT
D: TRBD1
size: .
V: TRBV6-2/TRBV6-3
J: TRBJ2-3

CDR3: CASRTSSTGTSVYNEQFF
DNA: TGTGCCAGCAGGACCTCGAGTACCGGGACTAGCGTGTACAATGAGCAGTTCTTC
D: TRBD2
size: few
V: TRBV28
J: TRBJ2-1

CDR3: CASRSTGGAAFF
DNA: TGTGCCAGCAGATCGACCGGCGGTGCGGCTTTCTTT
D: .
size: .
V: TRBV7-6
J: TRBJ1-1